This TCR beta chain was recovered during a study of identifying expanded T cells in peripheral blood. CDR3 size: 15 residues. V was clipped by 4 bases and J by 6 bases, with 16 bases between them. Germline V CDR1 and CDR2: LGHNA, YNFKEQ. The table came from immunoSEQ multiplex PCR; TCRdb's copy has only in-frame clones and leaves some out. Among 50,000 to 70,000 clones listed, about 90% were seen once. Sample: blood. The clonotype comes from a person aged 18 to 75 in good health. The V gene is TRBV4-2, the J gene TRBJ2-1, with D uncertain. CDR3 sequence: CASSRSMELVNEQFF. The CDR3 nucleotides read TGTGCCAGCAGCCGATCTATGGAGTTGGTCAATGAGCAGTTCTTC.